This record looks at one TCR beta chain sequence and its context. In germline, CDR1 is SGHVS, CDR2 FNYEAQ. With 2 bases clipped from V and 12 bases from J, the junction kept 5 bases outside the gene matches. The length of the CDR3 is 13 residues. The data were obtained in a study of cytotoxic CD8 clonotypes in ibrutinib-treated CLL. The protocol was immunoSEQ multiplex PCR, while the TCRdb copy is restricted to in-frame clones and leaves out a portion. Counted here are 40,000 or so clones, just over 70% occurring once; the ten biggest clones make up about a tenth. This receptor was identified in a human donor with chronic lymphocytic leukemia. The material was PBMCs, obtained at disease progression, from a patient treated with ibrutinib. This chain joins TRBV7-6 and TRBJ2-1; TRBD2 agrees at 9 bases. This CDR3 is CASSLRGAGGQFF. DNA of the CDR3: TGTGCCAGCAGCTTACGAGGAGCGGGGGGGCAGTTCTTC. The entire variable domain, with the rest obtained from reference TRBV7-6 and TRBJ2-1, is as follows: GAGVSQSPRYKVTKRGQDVALRCDPISGHVSLYWYRQALGQGPEFLTYFNYEAQQDKSGLPNDRFSAERPEGSISTLTIQRTEQRDSAMYRCASSLRGAGGQFFGPGTRLTVL.